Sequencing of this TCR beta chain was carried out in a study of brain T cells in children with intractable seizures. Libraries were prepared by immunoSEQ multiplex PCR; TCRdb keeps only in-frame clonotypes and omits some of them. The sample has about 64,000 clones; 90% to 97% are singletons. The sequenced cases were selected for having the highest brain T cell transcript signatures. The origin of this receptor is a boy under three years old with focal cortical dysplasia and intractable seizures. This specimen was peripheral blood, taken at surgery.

The CDR3 bases are TGTGCCAGTAGTATGATAGAGAAAAATGAAAAACTGTTTTTT. Its protein is CASSMIEKNEKLFF. The V and J genes are TRBV19 and TRBJ1-4; D is ambiguous. Trimming pared 3 bases from V and 5 bases from J, leaving 10 bases between. Germline V CDR1 and CDR2: LNHDA, SQIVND (reference sequence). The CDR3 totals 14 residues.